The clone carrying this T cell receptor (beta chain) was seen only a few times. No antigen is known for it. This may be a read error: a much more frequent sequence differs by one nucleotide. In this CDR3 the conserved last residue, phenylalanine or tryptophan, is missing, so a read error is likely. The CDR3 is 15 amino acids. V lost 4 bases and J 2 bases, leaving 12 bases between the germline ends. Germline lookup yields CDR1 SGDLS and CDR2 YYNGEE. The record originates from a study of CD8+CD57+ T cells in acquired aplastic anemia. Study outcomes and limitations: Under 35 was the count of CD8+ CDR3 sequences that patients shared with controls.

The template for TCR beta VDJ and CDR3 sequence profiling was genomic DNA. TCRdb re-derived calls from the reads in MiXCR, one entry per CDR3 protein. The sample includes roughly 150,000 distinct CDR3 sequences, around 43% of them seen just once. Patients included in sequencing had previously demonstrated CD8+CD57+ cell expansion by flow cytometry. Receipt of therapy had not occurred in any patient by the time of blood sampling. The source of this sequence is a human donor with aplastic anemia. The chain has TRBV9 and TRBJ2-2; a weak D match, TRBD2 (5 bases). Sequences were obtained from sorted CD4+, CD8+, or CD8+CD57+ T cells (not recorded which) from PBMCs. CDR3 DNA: TGTGCCAGCAGCTTACACCGGGGAAACACCGGGGAGCTGTTTTCT. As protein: CASSLHRGNTGELFS.